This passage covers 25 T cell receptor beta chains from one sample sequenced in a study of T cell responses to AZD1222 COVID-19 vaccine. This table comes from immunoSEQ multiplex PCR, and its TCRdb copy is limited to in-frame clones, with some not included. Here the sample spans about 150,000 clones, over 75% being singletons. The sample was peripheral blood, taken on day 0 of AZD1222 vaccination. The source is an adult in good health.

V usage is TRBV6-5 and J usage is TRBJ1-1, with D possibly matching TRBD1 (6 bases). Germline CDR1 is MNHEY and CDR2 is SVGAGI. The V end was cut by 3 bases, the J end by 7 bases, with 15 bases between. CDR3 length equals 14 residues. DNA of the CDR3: TGTGCCAGCAGTTATAGTTGGCAGGGGTTTGAAGCTTTCTTT. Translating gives CASSYSWQGFEAFF.

As DNA, the CDR3 is TGTGCCAGCAGCCAAGTCTACGGAACCCTTAATTCACCCCTCCACTTT. Translated: CASSQVYGTLNSPLHF. The gene calls are TRBV14 and TRBJ1-6; D is undetermined. Germline V lookup: CDR1 SGHDN, CDR2 FVKESK. V was shortened by 1 base and J by 6 bases, with 13 bases between the two germline ends. The CDR3 runs to 16 residues.

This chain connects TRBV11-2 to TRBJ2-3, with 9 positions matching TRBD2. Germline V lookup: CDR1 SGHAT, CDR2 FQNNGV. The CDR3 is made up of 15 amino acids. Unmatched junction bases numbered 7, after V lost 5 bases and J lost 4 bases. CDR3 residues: CASSVSGRYADTQYF. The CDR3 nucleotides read TGTGCCAGCAGCGTCAGCGGGAGGTACGCAGATACGCAGTATTTT. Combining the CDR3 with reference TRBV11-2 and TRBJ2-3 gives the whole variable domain EAGVAQSPRYKIIEKRQSVAFWCNPISGHATLYWYQQILGQGPKLLIQFQNNGVVDDSQLPKDRFSAERLKGVDSTLKIQPAKLEDSAVYLCASSVSGRYADTQYFGPGTRLTVL.

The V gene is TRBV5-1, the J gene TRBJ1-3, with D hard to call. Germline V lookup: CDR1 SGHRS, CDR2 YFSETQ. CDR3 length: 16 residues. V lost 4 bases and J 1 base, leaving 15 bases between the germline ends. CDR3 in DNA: TGCGCCAGCAGCCAAAGTCTCCCAGCTTCTGGAAACACCATATATTTT. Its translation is CASSQSLPASGNTIYF.

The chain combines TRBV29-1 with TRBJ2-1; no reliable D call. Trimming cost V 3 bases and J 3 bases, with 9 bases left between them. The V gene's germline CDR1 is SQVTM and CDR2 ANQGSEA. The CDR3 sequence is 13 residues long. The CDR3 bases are TGCAGCGTTGACCTTCCGAGCTACAATGAGCAGTTCTTC. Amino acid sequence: CSVDLPSYNEQFF.

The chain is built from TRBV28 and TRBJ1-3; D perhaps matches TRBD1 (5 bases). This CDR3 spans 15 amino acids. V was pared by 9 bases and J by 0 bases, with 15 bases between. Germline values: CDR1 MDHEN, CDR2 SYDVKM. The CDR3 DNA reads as TGTGCCAGTAAACTAAACAGGAACTCTGGAAACACCATATATTTT. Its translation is CASKLNRNSGNTIYF.

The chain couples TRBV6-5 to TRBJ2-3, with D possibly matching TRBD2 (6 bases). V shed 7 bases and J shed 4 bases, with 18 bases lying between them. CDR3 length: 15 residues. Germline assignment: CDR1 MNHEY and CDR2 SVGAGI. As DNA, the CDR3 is TGTGCCAGCACTACGACTAGTGGGCTGTCAGATACGCAGTATTTT. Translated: CASTTTSGLSDTQYF.

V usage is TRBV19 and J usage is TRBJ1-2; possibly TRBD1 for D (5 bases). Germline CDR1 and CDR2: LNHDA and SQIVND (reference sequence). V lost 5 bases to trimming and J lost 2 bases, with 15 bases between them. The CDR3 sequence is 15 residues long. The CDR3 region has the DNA TGTGCCAGTAGTGACGAGTTCAGGGACAACTATGGCTACACCTTC. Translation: CASSDEFRDNYGYTF.

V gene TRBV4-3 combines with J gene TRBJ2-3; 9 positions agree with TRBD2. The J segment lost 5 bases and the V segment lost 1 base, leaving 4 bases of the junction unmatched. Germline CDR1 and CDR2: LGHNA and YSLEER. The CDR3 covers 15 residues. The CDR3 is CASSQVVAGEDTQYF. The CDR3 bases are TGCGCCAGCAGCCAAGTGGTAGCGGGAGAAGATACGCAGTATTTT.

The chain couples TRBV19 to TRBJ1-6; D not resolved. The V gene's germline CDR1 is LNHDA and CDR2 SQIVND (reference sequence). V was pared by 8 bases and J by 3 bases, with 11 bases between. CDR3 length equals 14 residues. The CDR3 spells CASSLSLYNSPLHF. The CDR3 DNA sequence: TGTGCCAGTTCCCTCAGCCTCTATAATTCACCCCTCCACTTT.

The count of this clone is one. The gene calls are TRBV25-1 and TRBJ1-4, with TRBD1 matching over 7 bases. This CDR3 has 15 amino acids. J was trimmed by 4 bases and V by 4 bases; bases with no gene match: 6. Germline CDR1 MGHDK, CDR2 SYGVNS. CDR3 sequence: CASSVGTADNEKLFF. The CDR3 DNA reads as TGTGCCAGCAGTGTCGGGACAGCCGATAATGAAAAACTGTTTTTT. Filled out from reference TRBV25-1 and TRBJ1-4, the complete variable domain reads EADIYQTPRYLVIGTGKKITLECSQTMGHDKMYWYQQDPGMELHLIHYSYGVNSTEKGDLSSESTVSRIRTEHFPLTLESARPSHTSQYLCASSVGTADNEKLFFGSGTQLSVL.

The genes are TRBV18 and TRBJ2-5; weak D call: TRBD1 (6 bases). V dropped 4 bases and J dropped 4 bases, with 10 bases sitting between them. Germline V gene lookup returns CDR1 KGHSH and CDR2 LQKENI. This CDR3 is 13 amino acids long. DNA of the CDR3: TGTGCCAGCTCACAGGGGGTAGGAGAGACCCAGTACTTC. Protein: CASSQGVGETQYF.

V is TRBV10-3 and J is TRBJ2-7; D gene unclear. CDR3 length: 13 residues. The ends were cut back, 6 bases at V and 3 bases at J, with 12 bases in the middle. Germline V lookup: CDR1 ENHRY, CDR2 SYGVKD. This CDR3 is CAIRTTENYEQYF. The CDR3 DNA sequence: TGTGCCATCAGGACAACAGAAAACTACGAGCAGTACTTC.

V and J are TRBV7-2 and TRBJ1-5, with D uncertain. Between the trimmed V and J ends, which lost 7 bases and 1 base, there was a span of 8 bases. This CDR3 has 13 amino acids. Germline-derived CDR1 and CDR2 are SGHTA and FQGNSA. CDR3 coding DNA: TGTGCCAGCACCGTCGACAGCAATCAGCCCCAGCATTTT. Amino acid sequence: CASTVDSNQPQHF.

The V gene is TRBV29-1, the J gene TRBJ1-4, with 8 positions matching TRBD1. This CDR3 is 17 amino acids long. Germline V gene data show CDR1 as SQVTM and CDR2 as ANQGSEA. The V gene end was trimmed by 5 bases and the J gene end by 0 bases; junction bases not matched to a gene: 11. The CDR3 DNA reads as TGCAGCGTTCAGGACAGGGTAGGGGCTGCAACTAATGAAAAACTGTTTTTT. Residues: CSVQDRVGAATNEKLFF.

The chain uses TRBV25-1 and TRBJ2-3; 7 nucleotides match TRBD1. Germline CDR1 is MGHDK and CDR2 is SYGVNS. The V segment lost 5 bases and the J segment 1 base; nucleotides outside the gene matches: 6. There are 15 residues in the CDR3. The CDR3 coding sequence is TGTGCCAGCAGTCTATCAGGGGGAGGCACAGATACGCAGTATTTT. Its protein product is CASSLSGGGTDTQYF.

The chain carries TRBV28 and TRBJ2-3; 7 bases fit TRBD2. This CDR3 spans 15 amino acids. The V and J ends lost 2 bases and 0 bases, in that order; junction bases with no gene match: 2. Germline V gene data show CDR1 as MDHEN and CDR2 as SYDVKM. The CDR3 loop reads CASSLLAASTDTQYF. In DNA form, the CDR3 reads TGTGCCAGCAGTTTACTAGCGGCTAGCACAGATACGCAGTATTTT.

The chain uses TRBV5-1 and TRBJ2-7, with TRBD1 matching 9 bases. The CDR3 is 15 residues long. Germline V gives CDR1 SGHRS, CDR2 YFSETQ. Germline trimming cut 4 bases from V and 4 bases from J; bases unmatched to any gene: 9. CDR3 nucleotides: TGCGCCAGCAGCACCAGGACAGGGGTAGAGTACGAGCAGTACTTC. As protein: CASSTRTGVEYEQYF.

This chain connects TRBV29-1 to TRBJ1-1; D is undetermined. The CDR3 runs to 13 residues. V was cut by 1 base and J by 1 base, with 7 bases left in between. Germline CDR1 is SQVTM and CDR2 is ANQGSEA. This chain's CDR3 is CSVEGGTNTEAFF. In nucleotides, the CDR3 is TGCAGCGTTGAAGGGGGTACGAACACTGAAGCTTTCTTT.

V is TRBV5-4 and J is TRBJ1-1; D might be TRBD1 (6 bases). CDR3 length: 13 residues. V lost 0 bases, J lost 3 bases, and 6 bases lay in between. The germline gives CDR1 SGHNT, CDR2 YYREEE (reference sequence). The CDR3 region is CASSLDRDTEAFF. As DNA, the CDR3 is TGTGCCAGCAGCTTGGACAGGGACACTGAAGCTTTCTTT.

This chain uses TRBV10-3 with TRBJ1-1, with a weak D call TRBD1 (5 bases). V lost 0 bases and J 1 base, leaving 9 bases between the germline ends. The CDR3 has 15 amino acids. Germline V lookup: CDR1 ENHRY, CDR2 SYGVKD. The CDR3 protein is CAISESTATNTEAFF. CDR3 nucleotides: TGTGCCATCAGTGAGTCGACAGCCACGAACACTGAAGCTTTCTTT.

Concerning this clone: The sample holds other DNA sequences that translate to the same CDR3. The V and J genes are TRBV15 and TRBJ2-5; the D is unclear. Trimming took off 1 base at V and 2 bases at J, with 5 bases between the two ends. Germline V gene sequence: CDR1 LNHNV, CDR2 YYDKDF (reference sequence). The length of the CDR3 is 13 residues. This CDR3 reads CATSRGRQETQYF. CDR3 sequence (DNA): TGTGCCACCAGCAGAGGCAGGCAAGAGACCCAGTACTTC.

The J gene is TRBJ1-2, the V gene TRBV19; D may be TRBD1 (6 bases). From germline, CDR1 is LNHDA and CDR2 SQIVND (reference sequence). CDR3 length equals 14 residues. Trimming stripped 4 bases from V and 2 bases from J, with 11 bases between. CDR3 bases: TGTGCCAGTAGTAAACAGGGTTTGAACTATGGCTACACCTTC. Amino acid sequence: CASSKQGLNYGYTF.

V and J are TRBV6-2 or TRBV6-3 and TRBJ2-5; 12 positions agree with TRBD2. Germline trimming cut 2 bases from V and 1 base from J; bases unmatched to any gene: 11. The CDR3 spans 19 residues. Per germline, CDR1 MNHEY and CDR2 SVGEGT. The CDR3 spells CASSYTRLAGVSLQETQYF. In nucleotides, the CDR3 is TGTGCCAGCAGTTACACCAGACTAGCGGGAGTCTCCCTCCAAGAGACCCAGTACTTC.

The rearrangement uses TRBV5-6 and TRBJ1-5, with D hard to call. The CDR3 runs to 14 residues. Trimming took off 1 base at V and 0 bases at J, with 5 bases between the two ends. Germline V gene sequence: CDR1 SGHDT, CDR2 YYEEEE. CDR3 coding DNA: TGTGCCAGCAGCTTGAGGGATAGCAATCAGCCCCAGCATTTT. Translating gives CASSLRDSNQPQHF.